The 8 T cell receptor beta chains below were found in one sample sequenced in a study of identical twins. A single record per CDR3 protein comes from TCRdb applying MiXCR to the 5' RACE reads. The table lists hundreds of thousands of distinct CDR3 sequences, less than 9% of them singletons, with approximately 2.1% in the top ten. These data were also reused for a study on yellow fever vaccine responses in identical twins.

The specimen sequenced was memory (CD45RO+) T cells sorted from blood. The receptor set was obtained from a woman aged 18-29 years in good health.

The chain has TRBV20-1 and TRBJ2-1, with D perhaps TRBD1 or TRBD2 (6 bases each). V gave up 5 bases and J gave up 4 bases, with 18 bases separating them. The CDR3 contains 15 residues. Germline CDR1 DFQATT, CDR2 SNEGSKA (reference sequence). DNA of the CDR3: TGCAGTGCTCAACAGGGAGGTCAGTTATACAATGAGCAGTTCTTC. Translating it yields CSAQQGGQLYNEQFF.

The chain recombines TRBV20-1 with TRBJ1-1; D unresolved. Germline V gives CDR1 DFQATT, CDR2 SNEGSKA (reference sequence). V was cut by 6 bases and J by 0 bases, with 11 bases left in between. The CDR3 is 13 amino acids. The CDR3 region has the DNA TGCAGTGCGGCCCGGGAGTTGAACACTGAAGCTTTCTTT. Its translation: CSAARELNTEAFF.

This clonotype appeared many times. V gene TRBV29-1 combines with J gene TRBJ2-5, with D tentatively TRBD1 or TRBD2 (5 bases each). CDR1 and CDR2 (germline): SQVTM, ANQGSEA. The CDR3 contains 12 residues. The V gene lost 3 bases and the J gene lost 2 bases, with 7 bases spanning the gap. CDR3: CSVERGQETQYF. In nucleotides, the CDR3 is TGCAGCGTTGAGAGGGGACAAGAGACCCAGTACTTC. The full variable domain, completed using reference TRBV29-1 and TRBJ2-5, is SAVISQKPSRDICQRGTSLTIQCQVDSQVTMMFWYRQQPGQSLTLIATANQGSEATYESGFVIDKFPISRPNLTFSTLTVSNMSPEDSSIYLCSVERGQETQYFGPGTRLLVL.

This clonotype has ten or more counts. This chain connects TRBV12-3 or TRBV12-4 to TRBJ1-6, with D perhaps matching TRBD1 (6 bases). Trimming cost V 4 bases and J 10 bases, with 11 bases left between them. The CDR3 loop spans 13 amino acids. CDR3 DNA sequence: TGTGCCAGCAGTTCCAGGGGAGGATCACCCCTCCACTTT. Translation gives CASSSRGGSPLHF.

This clonotype has ten or more counts. This chain joins TRBV27 and TRBJ2-2, with D possibly TRBD1 on 6 matching bases. The CDR3 extends over 15 amino acids. V lost 5 bases, J lost 6 bases, and 16 bases lay in between. Germline V gene data show CDR1 as MNHEY and CDR2 as SMNVEV (reference sequence). The CDR3 DNA reads as TGTGCCAGCAGTGCGGACAGTAGGTTGTCCGGGGAGCTGTTTTTT. This translates into CASSADSRLSGELFF.

The chain uses TRBV6-2 or TRBV6-3 and TRBJ2-7, with 8 bases identical to TRBD1. CDR1 is MNHEY, CDR2 SVGEGT, per germline. This CDR3 has 14 amino acids. Here the CDR3 reads CTSRTGSDSGEQYV. CDR3 nucleotides: TGTACCAGCAGGACAGGGAGTGATTCGGGAGAGCAGTACGTC.

The count of this clonotype is one. The V call is TRBV4-1, the J call TRBJ2-7, with D tentatively TRBD1 or TRBD2 (6 bases each). Germline CDR1 and CDR2: MGHRA and YSYEKL. This CDR3 spans 15 amino acids. The V and J ends lost 1 base and 4 bases respectively, with 14 bases between them. The CDR3 protein is CASSQVGRGEYEQYF. CDR3 nucleotides: TGCGCCAGCAGCCAAGTCGGAAGGGGGGAGTACGAGCAGTACTTC.

Many counts were recorded for this clonotype. The chain uses TRBV25-1 and TRBJ1-2, with D perhaps TRBD1 (5 bases). Per the germline V gene, CDR1 is MGHDK and CDR2 is SYGVNS. Trimming cost V 1 base and J 3 bases, with 15 bases left between them. The CDR3 covers 16 residues. The chain's CDR3 is CASSELGRRDDYGYTF. Here the CDR3 DNA reads TGTGCCAGCAGTGAATTGGGTCGACGGGACGACTATGGCTACACCTTC.